This entry is about one T cell receptor beta chain. Trimming left V 1 base short and J 0 bases short, with 15 bases between. Germline CDR1 LGHNA, CDR2 YNFKEQ. This CDR3 has 17 amino acids. The data stem from a study of cytotoxic CD8 clonotypes in ibrutinib-treated CLL. As for the study in general: Patient counts were 11 relapsed/refractory, roughly 16 treatment-naive and around 17 IGHV unmutated.

The method was immunoSEQ multiplex PCR; TCRdb's version includes in-frame clones alone and lacks a portion of them. The sample consists of more than 150,000 clones, around 72% of them appearing once. This chain connects TRBV4-2 to TRBJ2-5, with D perhaps matching TRBD1 (5 bases). The source of this sequence is a human donor with chronic lymphocytic leukemia. The specimen comprised PBMCs, sampled after 24 months of ibrutinib treatment. CDR3 sequence reads: CASSQVTDSAYQETQYF. In DNA, the CDR3 is TGTGCCAGCAGCCAAGTAACAGACAGTGCGTACCAAGAGACCCAGTACTTC.